This T cell receptor (beta chain) was captured by sequencing in a study of a mutant IDH1 vaccine in newly diagnosed glioma. Turning to the study itself: Patients were pretreated with radiotherapy, temozolomide, or both, mostly both.

Worth noting for this clone: Its antigen is still unknown.

Sequenced by immunoSEQ multiplex PCR; TCRdb stores in-frame clones only, minus some. This sample has just under 45,000 clones; 85% to 95% occur once, and the top ten carry around 4%. This sample's time point: week 23, last vaccination. Each dose delivered 300 ug of mutant IDH1 20-mer peptide subcutaneously with imiquimod. New WHO grade 3 or 4 astrocytomas that were IDH1-mutant and ATRX-lost had been found in donors. Study-wide results and limits: Among all patients, vaccine-induced immune responses occurred in around 95%.

In germline, CDR1 is ENHRY, CDR2 SYGVKD. V was trimmed by 3 bases and J by 4 bases, leaving 16 bases between them. CDR3 length: 15 residues. The chain joins TRBV10-3 to TRBJ2-7; D gene ambiguous. This sequence was found in a man between 45 and 60 years old with glioma. Sequences were derived from PBMCs, sampled from a glioma patient whose treatment included an IDH1 peptide vaccine. The CDR3 DNA sequence: TGTGCCATCAGTGAAGGGCGTATTCAGGAGTACGAGCAGTACTTC. It codes for CAISEGRIQEYEQYF.